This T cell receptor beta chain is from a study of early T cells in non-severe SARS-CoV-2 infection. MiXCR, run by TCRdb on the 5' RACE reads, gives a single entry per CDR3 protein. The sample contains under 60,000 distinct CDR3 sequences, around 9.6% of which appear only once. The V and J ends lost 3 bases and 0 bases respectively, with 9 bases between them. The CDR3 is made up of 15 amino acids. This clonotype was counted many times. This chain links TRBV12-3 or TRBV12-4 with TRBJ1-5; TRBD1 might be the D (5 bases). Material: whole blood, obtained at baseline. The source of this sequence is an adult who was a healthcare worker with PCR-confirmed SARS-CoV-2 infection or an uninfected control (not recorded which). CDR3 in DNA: TGTGCCAGCAGTTTGGGGCAGGATAGCAATCAGCCCCAGCATTTT. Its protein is CASSLGQDSNQPQHF.